This T cell receptor (beta chain) was found in a study of blood T cell repertoires in COVID-19. Study details: Both acute and convalescent COVID-19 samples were obtained from the United States, Italy and Spain. The cDNA or gDNA used as material had been derived from T cells, B-cell-depleted T cells, or PBMCs.

CDR1 is SNHLY and CDR2 is FYNNEI in the germline V gene. There are 17 residues in the CDR3. Trimming took 4 bases from V and 2 from J; bases not matched to a gene: 12. Sequenced by immunoSEQ multiplex PCR; TCRdb stores in-frame clones only, minus some. The data hold fewer than 250,000 clones, with over 70% observed a single time. V is TRBV2 and J is TRBJ2-3; TRBD2 matches 7 bases. This sequence was found in a man aged 55 to 70 with acute or convalescent COVID-19. The sequenced material came from peripheral blood. DNA of the CDR3: TGTGCCAGCAGTGTGAGCCCTCAGCGGGGCTCCACAGATACGCAGTATTTT. Encoded protein: CASSVSPQRGSTDTQYF.